The 4 T cell receptor beta chains in this list originate from one sample, sequenced in a study of shared clonotypes between healthy human individuals. The naive CD8 subset, CD45RO-negative cells positively selected for CCR7, excluded terminally differentiated effector memory CD45RA+ cells. The assay was immunoSEQ multiplex PCR, and TCRdb's table has in-frame clones only and misses some. The sample has around 1.9 million clones; 93% are singletons. The sequenced material came from naive CD8+ T cells from PBMCs. Source of these receptors: a man between 18 and 35 years old in good health. Some clones in this sample may be carry-over from other donors' samples.

The chain joins TRBV4-1 to TRBJ2-1; TRBD2 aligns across 10 bases. The germline gives CDR1 MGHRA, CDR2 YSYEKL. The V segment lost 0 bases and the J segment 7 bases; nucleotides outside the gene matches: 3. CDR3 size: 15 residues. The CDR3: CASSQEAGGANEQFF. The CDR3 DNA follows: TGCGCCAGCAGCCAAGAAGCGGGAGGGGCAAATGAGCAGTTCTTC.

The chain employs TRBV18 and TRBJ1-2; possible D gene TRBD1, 5 bases. The CDR3 length is 15 residues. V gave up 2 bases and J gave up 4 bases, with 14 bases separating them. CDR1 is KGHSH, CDR2 LQKENI, per germline. CDR3 bases: TGTGCCAGCTCACCAGACTTTGAGGGGAGCTATGGCTACACCTTC. Its translation: CASSPDFEGSYGYTF.

The chain recombines TRBV27 with TRBJ1-4; no clear D gene. V lost 7 bases and J lost 6, with 15 bases in between. CDR1 and CDR2 (germline): MNHEY, SMNVEV (reference sequence). This CDR3 is 14 amino acids long. The CDR3 bases are TGTGCCAGCAAAGGTTTGGTATACGATGAAAAACTGTTTTTT. Amino acids: CASKGLVYDEKLFF.

V usage is TRBV4-3 and J usage is TRBJ2-3, with TRBD2 matching 14 bases. Germline assignment: CDR1 LGHNA and CDR2 YSLEER. This CDR3 comprises 18 residues. Trimming at V came to 4 bases and at J to 3 bases, leaving 9 bases not matched to a gene. CDR3 loop: CASSPLLGTSGRTDTQYF. CDR3 coding DNA: TGCGCCAGCAGCCCGCTACTCGGGACTAGCGGGAGAACAGATACGCAGTATTTT.